A selection of T cell receptor beta chains follows, all from one sample in a study of identifying expanded T cells in peripheral blood. Using immunoSEQ multiplex PCR, the repertoire was profiled, and TCRdb retains in-frame clones only, with some absent. The sample yields under 110,000 clones, around 90% seen once. Sequencing was performed on blood. These receptor sequences come from a person aged 18 to 69 in good health. CDR3s include the opening cysteine and the closing phenylalanine or tryptophan. The order of the fields is J gene, clone size, V gene, D gene, CDR3 DNA, CDR3 protein. The D gene is left open where the match is weak. The size of a clone is reported for some rows only, either as once, few or many, or as a class for expanded clones.

>TRBJ2-5|-|TRBV5-1|-
TGCGCCAGCAGCTTACTGACGTACCAAGAGACCCAGTACTTC
CASSLLTYQETQYF
>TRBJ1-5|-|TRBV19|TRBD1
TGTGCCAGTAGTATTGGGACAGGGGATCAGCCCCAGCATTTT
CASSIGTGDQPQHF
>TRBJ2-1|-|TRBV7-9|TRBD2
TGTGCCAGCAGCTTACTGAGCGGGGGGGCAGATGAGCAGTTCTTC
CASSLLSGGADEQFF
>TRBJ1-2|-|TRBV6-5|-
TGTGCCAGCGCCTGGAGGGGTGGCTACACCTTC
CASAWRGGYTF
>TRBJ2-3|-|TRBV29-1|-
TGCAGCCCCGAACGGGTGCCCCTGGATACGCAGTATTTT
CSPERVPLDTQYF
>TRBJ2-3|-|TRBV11-3|-
TGTGCCAGCAGCCCCGAAGGGGGGACGCAGTATTTT
CASSPEGGTQYF
>TRBJ2-7|-|TRBV4-3|-
TGCGCCAGCAGCCAAGATGAGGGGCGAATCTCCTACGAGCAGTACTTC
CASSQDEGRISYEQYF
>TRBJ2-7|-|TRBV19|-
TGTGCCAGTAGTATGGGCAGGGTAAACGAGCAGTACTTC
CASSMGRVNEQYF
>TRBJ2-7|-|TRBV6-1|TRBD1
TGTGCCAGCAGCGGACAGGGGGCGCGGTCCTACGAGCAGTACTTC
CASSGQGARSYEQYF
>TRBJ2-2|-|TRBV4-3|TRBD2
TGCGCCAGCAGCCAAGGAAGGACTAGCGGGGGACTCACCGGGGAGCTGTTTTTT
CASSQGRTSGGLTGELFF
>TRBJ2-2|-|TRBV11-2|TRBD1
TGTGCCAGCAGCTTAGATCCTACAGGGGTGACCGGGGAGCTGTTTTTT
CASSLDPTGVTGELFF
>TRBJ2-5|-|TRBV7-9|TRBD1
TGTGCCAGCAGCTTCACATCAGGGGGCAGTGCCCAGTACTTC
CASSFTSGGSAQYF
>TRBJ1-4|-|TRBV2|-
TGTGCCAGCAGTGCGGGGGGGCAGCCGGGGAAACTGTTTTTT
CASSAGGQPGKLFF
>TRBJ2-5|-|TRBV2|TRBD1
TGTGCCAGCAGTGCGGGACAGCCCCTATTGGAGACCCAGTACTTC
CASSAGQPLLETQYF
>TRBJ1-1|once|TRBV2|-
TGTGCCAGCGGGTCGCGGATGAACACTGAAGCTTTCTTT
CASGSRMNTEAFF
>TRBJ2-5|-|TRBV11-2|-
TGTGCCAGCAGCTCCCTTGGGCTTCAAGAGACCCAGTACTTC
CASSSLGLQETQYF